This T cell receptor (beta chain) was captured in a study of early T cells in non-severe SARS-CoV-2 infection. Study-level information: Sequenced bulk RNA came from whole blood that was unsorted, and chains were unpaired.

V lost 0 bases and J lost 5, with 11 bases in between. The CDR3 covers 15 residues. Per the germline V gene, CDR1 is SGHRS and CDR2 is YFSETQ. The protocol attached unique molecular identifiers to individual cDNA molecules. From the 5' RACE reads, TCRdb called clonotypes with MiXCR, one entry per CDR3 protein. The sample holds about 69,000 distinct CDR3 sequences, 4.6% seen once. This chain uses TRBV5-1 with TRBJ2-2; possibly TRBD1 for D (6 bases). The receptor's source is an adult who was a healthcare worker with PCR-confirmed SARS-CoV-2 infection or an uninfected control (not recorded which). The donor label of this sample is uncertain. Sequences were derived from whole blood, sampled at baseline. Here the CDR3 reads CASSLVDRGTGELFF. As DNA, the CDR3 is TGCGCCAGCAGCTTGGTGGACAGAGGAACCGGGGAGCTGTTTTTT.